The present T cell receptor (beta chain) was sequenced within a study of T cell responses to AZD1222 COVID-19 vaccine. Only in-frame clones appear in the TCRdb table, and some are missing; sequencing was by immunoSEQ multiplex PCR. This table has about 39,000 clones, roughly 85% appearing once. This clone came up a few times. This CDR3 region has 16 residues. The germline V gene has CDR1 LNHNV and CDR2 YYDKDF (reference sequence). With 0 bases clipped from V and 8 bases from J, the junction kept 8 bases outside the gene matches. The gene calls are TRBV15 and TRBJ2-1; 9 bases map to TRBD2. The receptor was derived from an adult who received the MenACWY meningococcal vaccine as a control. The sample consisted of peripheral blood, taken 28 days after the second dose of the MenACWY control vaccine. In DNA form, the CDR3 reads TGTGCCACCAGCAGAGATCGGGCTAGCGGGGTCTATGAGCAGTTCTTC. Residues: CATSRDRASGVYEQFF.